These 13 T cell receptor beta chains were all obtained from the same sample, sequenced in a study of control samples from healthy donors and cancer patients. Profiling relied on immunoSEQ multiplex PCR, and the TCRdb table lists in-frame clones only, not all of them. The sample consists of about 150,000 clones, roughly 94% of them appearing once. The sequenced sample was blood. The receptors were gathered from a man between 35 and 55 years old in good health.

V is TRBV21-1 and J is TRBJ2-1; the table's D call TRBD2 went unverified against the DNA. TRBV21-1 is a listed pseudogene. This CDR3 has 16 residues. CDR3 protein: CASSNPLEGGENEQFF. The CDR3 DNA reads TGTGCCAGCAGCAACCCGCTAGAGGGCGGGGAGAATGAGCAGTTCTTC.

This sequence joins TRBV2 and TRBJ1-4, with D uncertain. V was pared by 2 bases and J by 3 bases, with 10 bases between. CDR3 length equals 15 residues. Germline lookup yields CDR1 SNHLY and CDR2 FYNNEI. The CDR3 nucleotides read TGTGCCAGCAGTGAATCGGGGTGGCCTAATGAAAAACTGTTTTTT. Its protein is CASSESGWPNEKLFF. The full variable domain, rest sourced from reference TRBV2 and TRBJ1-4, is EPEVTQTPSHQVTQMGQEVILRCVPISNHLYFYWYRQILGQKVEFLVSFYNNEISEKSEIFDDQFSVERPDGSNFTLKIRSTKLEDSAMYFCASSESGWPNEKLFFGSGTQLSVL.

The chain uses TRBV28 and TRBJ1-1, with no clear D. The CDR3 sequence is 16 residues long. V was trimmed by 3 bases and J by 1 base, leaving 15 bases between them. The germline CDR1 and CDR2 sequences are MDHEN and SYDVKM. CDR3 sequence reads: CASSLLEGWRNTEAFF. DNA for the CDR3: TGTGCCAGCAGTTTGCTGGAGGGATGGAGGAACACTGAAGCTTTCTTT.

The chain joins TRBV24-1 to TRBJ1-1, with 8 positions matching TRBD1. The CDR3 is 14 residues long. The junction had 9 bases not matched to a gene; V was cut back by 5 bases and J by 8 bases. Germline V gene lookup returns CDR1 KGHDR and CDR2 SFDVKD. The DNA for the CDR3 is TGTGCCACCAGTGGCCCCGCGGGACAGGAGGAAGCTTTCTTT. This translates into CATSGPAGQEEAFF.

The chain employs TRBV5-5 and TRBJ2-7; D might be TRBD2 (6 bases). The V gene's germline CDR1 is SGHKS and CDR2 YYEKEE (reference sequence). This CDR3 comprises 14 residues. Trimming stripped 2 bases from V and 3 bases from J, with 12 bases between. The CDR3 DNA is TGTGCCAGCAGCTTTGGGGGACTTGGCTACGAGCAGTACTTC. This gives the protein CASSFGGLGYEQYF.

The rearrangement links TRBV7-9 to TRBJ1-1; 8 positions match TRBD1. The CDR3 is made up of 13 amino acids. CDR1 is SEHNR, CDR2 FQNEAQ, per germline (reference sequence). With 6 bases clipped from V and 7 bases from J, the junction kept 7 bases outside the gene matches. CDR3 nucleotide sequence: TGTGCCAGCAGGCCCCGGACAGGGAATGAAGCTTTCTTT. Protein sequence: CASRPRTGNEAFF. The entire variable domain, with the rest obtained from reference TRBV7-9 and TRBJ1-1, is as follows: DTGVSQNPRHKITKRGQNVTFRCDPISEHNRLYWYRQTLGQGPEFLTYFQNEAQLEKSRLLSDRFSAERPKGSFSTLEIQRTEQGDSAMYLCASRPRTGNEAFFGQGTRLTVV.

The rearrangement joins TRBV28 to TRBJ1-2; unclear D gene. Germline lookup yields CDR1 MDHEN and CDR2 SYDVKM. This CDR3 contains 13 residues. V was cut by 6 bases and J by 2 bases, with 10 bases left in between. This chain's CDR3 is CASRLTVNYGYTF. As DNA, the CDR3 is TGTGCCAGCAGGCTTACAGTCAACTATGGCTACACCTTC.

The chain employs TRBV6-5 and TRBJ2-7, with unresolved D. In germline, CDR1 is MNHEY, CDR2 SVGAGI. Trimming removed 2 bases from V and 2 bases from J, with 13 bases in between. This CDR3 has 15 amino acids. The CDR3, as DNA: TGTGCCAGCAGTTACGGTTTCTTGGGGACCTACGAGCAGTACTTC. This translates into CASSYGFLGTYEQYF.

The chain has TRBV5-1 and TRBJ2-5, with D uncertain. The CDR3 is 15 amino acids. Germline V gene sequence: CDR1 SGHRS, CDR2 YFSETQ. With 2 bases removed from V and 2 bases from J, the gap between germline ends came to 13 bases. The CDR3 reads CASSFVLTKQETQYF. The CDR3 coding sequence is TGCGCCAGCAGCTTCGTGTTAACAAAGCAAGAGACCCAGTACTTC.

The rearrangement joins TRBV19 to TRBJ1-4; the D gene is possibly TRBD1 (5 bases). Per the germline V gene, CDR1 is LNHDA and CDR2 is SQIVND (reference sequence). This CDR3 contains 13 residues. Trimming removed 0 bases from V and 10 bases from J, with 9 bases in between. CDR3 loop: CASSIDRRGKLFF. CDR3 in DNA: TGTGCCAGTAGTATAGACCGGAGGGGAAAACTGTTTTTT.

Here the CDR3 reads CASSFNLRTGELFF. The CDR3 bases are TGTGCCAGCAGCTTTAATCTTCGCACCGGGGAGCTGTTTTTT. The V and J genes are TRBV7-8 and TRBJ2-2; no clear D gene. The CDR3 sequence is 14 residues long. The germline V and J ends were trimmed by 3 bases and 4 bases, with 9 bases remaining between them. CDR1 and CDR2 from the germline V gene are SGHVS and FQNEAQ.

The chain uses TRBV5-1 and TRBJ2-6; the match to TRBD1 covers 7 bases. This CDR3 has 17 amino acids. Trimming at V came to 7 bases and at J to 0 bases, leaving 10 bases not matched to a gene. The germline V gene encodes CDR1 SGHRS and CDR2 YFSETQ. In DNA, the CDR3 is TGCGCCAGCTTTCGGGACAGAAGAGGCTCTGGGGCCAACGTCCTGACTTTC. Protein product: CASFRDRRGSGANVLTF.

The V and J genes are TRBV5-1 and TRBJ1-1; D perhaps matches TRBD1 (5 bases). V shed 6 bases and J shed 1 base, with 16 bases lying between them. The CDR3 is 15 residues long. CDR1 and CDR2 (germline): SGHRS, YFSETQ. The CDR3 region has the DNA TGCGCCAGCAACCAAAGGGGAGGCGGGAACACTGAAGCTTTCTTT. Amino acid sequence: CASNQRGGGNTEAFF.